The T cell receptor (beta chain) under discussion was sequenced for a study of blood T cell repertoires in COVID-19. In the study overall: Both acute and convalescent COVID-19 samples were obtained from the United States, Italy and Spain. The cDNA or gDNA used as material had been derived from T cells, B-cell-depleted T cells, or PBMCs.

Under the authors' procedure: Reference gene primer amplification yielded estimated nucleated cell counts. Generated by immunoSEQ multiplex PCR, the TCRdb table keeps only in-frame clones and is missing some. V and J calls and clone size follow that table, whereas D and trimming were derived from the DNA. The sample carries almost 300,000 clones, around 86% recorded once. CDR3 length equals 12 residues. Germline lookup yields CDR1 MDHEN and CDR2 SYDVKM. Trimming took off 7 bases at V and 2 bases at J, with 9 bases between the two ends. This sequence originates from a man in his sixties or seventies with acute or convalescent COVID-19. This chain links TRBV28 with TRBJ2-7; no firm D call. The specimen sequenced was peripheral blood. DNA of the CDR3: TGTGCCAGCAACCAGGCCACCTACGAGCAGTACTTC. It is translated as CASNQATYEQYF.